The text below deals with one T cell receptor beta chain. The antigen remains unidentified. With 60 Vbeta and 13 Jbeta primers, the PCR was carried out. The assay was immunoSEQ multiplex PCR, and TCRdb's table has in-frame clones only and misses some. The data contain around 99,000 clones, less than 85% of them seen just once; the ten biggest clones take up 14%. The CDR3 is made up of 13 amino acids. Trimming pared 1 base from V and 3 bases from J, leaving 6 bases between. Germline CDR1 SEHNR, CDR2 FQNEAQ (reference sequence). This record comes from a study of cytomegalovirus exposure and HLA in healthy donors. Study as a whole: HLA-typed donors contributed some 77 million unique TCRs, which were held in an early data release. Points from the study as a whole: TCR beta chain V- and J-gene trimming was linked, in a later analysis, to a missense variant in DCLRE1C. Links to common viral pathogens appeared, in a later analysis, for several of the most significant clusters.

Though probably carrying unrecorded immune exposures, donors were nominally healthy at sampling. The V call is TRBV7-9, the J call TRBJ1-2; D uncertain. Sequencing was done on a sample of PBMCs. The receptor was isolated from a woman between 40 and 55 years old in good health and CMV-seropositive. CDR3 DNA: TGTGCCAGCAGCTTAGATGACTACTATGGCTACACCTTC. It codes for CASSLDDYYGYTF.